The 5 T cell receptor beta chains in this list originate from one sample, sequenced in a study of control samples from healthy donors and cancer patients. Sequencing used immunoSEQ multiplex PCR; TCRdb keeps in-frame clones, though not all of them. Seen here are about 77,000 clones, 85% to 95% observed once, and the top ten hold about 5%. The sequencing sample was made of blood. The receptors shown here come from a woman between 55 and 75 years old in good health.

The CDR3 loop reads CASNPEVDQPQHF. The CDR3, as DNA: TGTGCCAGTAACCCGGAGGTTGACCAGCCCCAGCATTTT. This rearrangement joins TRBV19 to TRBJ1-5, with D hard to call. The CDR3 loop spans 13 amino acids. V lost 7 bases and J lost 7, with 14 bases in between. In germline, CDR1 is LNHDA, CDR2 SQIVND (reference sequence).

The chain recombines TRBV7-2 with TRBJ2-1; 8 bases are a match to TRBD2. The germline gives CDR1 SGHTA, CDR2 FQGNSA. CDR3 length equals 14 residues. The junction had 2 bases not matched to a gene; V was cut back by 1 base and J by 6 bases. The CDR3 sequence is CASSLGGRTNEQFF. The CDR3 DNA reads as TGTGCCAGCAGCTTAGGCGGGAGGACCAATGAGCAGTTCTTC.

V and J are TRBV28 and TRBJ2-3; weak D call: TRBD2 (6 bases). The CDR3 runs 14 residues. The V gene's germline CDR1 is MDHEN and CDR2 SYDVKM. The V gene lost 5 bases and the J gene lost 2 bases, with 11 bases spanning the gap. In DNA, the CDR3 is TGTGCCAGCAGTCCCGGCGGGGTCACAGATACGCAGTATTTT. Protein sequence: CASSPGGVTDTQYF.

The V gene is TRBV6-1, the J gene TRBJ2-1, with a weak D call TRBD2 (6 bases). The CDR3 covers 15 residues. The V gene's germline CDR1 is MNHNS and CDR2 SASEGT. V dropped 3 bases and J dropped 7 bases, with 16 bases sitting between them. CDR3 in DNA: TGTGCCAGCAGTGATATAGGAGGGCCGGTAAATGAGCAGTTCTTC. Translation gives CASSDIGGPVNEQFF.

To note about this clone: Other DNA sequences in the sample encode the same CDR3. The chain couples TRBV11-2 to TRBJ2-3; D is ambiguous. CDR1 and CDR2 from the germline V gene are SGHAT and FQNNGV. Trimming took off 0 bases at V and 2 bases at J, with 6 bases between the two ends. The CDR3 spans 14 residues. In nucleotides, the CDR3 is TGTGCCAGCAGCTTAGAACAGCACACAGATACGCAGTATTTT. Protein sequence: CASSLEQHTDTQYF.